The rows below give T cell receptor beta chains drawn from one sample of a study of blood T cell repertoires in COVID-19. Produced via immunoSEQ multiplex PCR; TCRdb's table is partial and in-frame only. The sample consists of 250,000 to 350,000 clones, around 91% of them appearing once. Sequences were obtained from peripheral blood. The receptor set was obtained from a woman aged 60 to 75 with acute or convalescent COVID-19. Each CDR3 is given with its conserved first and last residue. The order of the fields is J gene, clone size, V gene, D gene, CDR3 DNA, CDR3 protein. The D gene is left open where the match is weak. The listing skips clone size in some rows; elsewhere it reads once, few, many or a size class.

>TRBJ1-5|.|TRBV19|.
TGTGCCTCTTCCGACCCGCAGCGGTGGGATCAGCCCCAGCATTTT
CASSDPQRWDQPQHF
>TRBJ2-2|.|TRBV13|.
TGTGCCAGCAGCTCCGGGGGCGGGGGCCGGTCCGGGGAGCTGTTTTTT
CASSSGGGGRSGELFF
>TRBJ2-1|.|TRBV9|TRBD1
TGTGCCAGCAGCGTAGGGATGATGGGACAGAGCAATGAGCAGTTCTTC
CASSVGMMGQSNEQFF
>TRBJ2-5|.|TRBV27|.
TGTGCCAGCAGTTTAGTCGACAGTCAAGAGACCCAGTACTTC
CASSLVDSQETQYF
>TRBJ1-1|.|TRBV7-6|.
TGTGCCAGCAGCTTATCGGCTACAGTGAACACTGAAGCTTTCTTT
CASSLSATVNTEAFF
>TRBJ2-5|.|TRBV2|TRBD2
TGTGCCAGCATGCGACTAGCGGTTATGCAGACCCAGTACTTC
CASMRLAVMQTQYF
>TRBJ1-2|.|TRBV14|.
TGTGCCAGCAGCCCCACGCCGAGCTATGGCTACACCTTC
CASSPTPSYGYTF
>TRBJ1-1|few|TRBV4-1|TRBD1
TGCGCCAGCAGCCAGAGACAGGGAGGAACTGAAGCTTTCTTT
CASSQRQGGTEAFF
>TRBJ1-1|.|TRBV28|.
TGTGCCAGCAGTTCAATTCTCACAGGGACTGAAGCTTTCTTT
CASSSILTGTEAFF
>TRBJ2-5|few|TRBV5-1|.
TGCGCCAGCAGCTCAGGGTCCACGGAGACCCAGTACTTC
CASSSGSTETQYF
>TRBJ2-1|.|TRBV4-3|.
TGCGCCAGCAGCCAAGGGAGAGAGCAGTTCTTC
CASSQGREQFF
>TRBJ2-6|.|TRBV5-1|.
TGCGCCAGCATGAGTCGCAGGTTCTCTCTCTCTGGGGCCAACGTCCTGACTTTC
CASMSRRFSLSGANVLTF
>TRBJ2-7|.|TRBV25-1|.
TGTGCCAGCAGTGGCGGCTACGAGCAGTACTTC
CASSGGYEQYF
>TRBJ1-3|.|TRBV5-1|TRBD1
TGCGCCAGCAGCCGGACAGGGGTCCCAACCGAATACTCTGGAAACACCATATATTTT
CASSRTGVPTEYSGNTIYF
>TRBJ2-7|.|TRBV28|TRBD2
TGTGCCAGCAGCCTAGCGGGGGGTTCCTACGAGCAGTACTTC
CASSLAGGSYEQYF
>TRBJ2-1|.|TRBV7-3|.
TGTGCCAGCAGCTTGAGAGGGGGTGAGCAGTTCTTC
CASSLRGGEQFF
>TRBJ1-2|few|TRBV10-3|TRBD1
TGTGCCATCAGTGTACAGGGGGCATCCTATGGCTACACCTTC
CAISVQGASYGYTF
>TRBJ2-1|.|TRBV7-9|.
TGTGCCAGCAGCTTTTCCCTAGACCCCGGTAATGAGCAGTTCTTC
CASSFSLDPGNEQFF
>TRBJ1-1|.|TRBV28|.
TGTGCCAGCAATGAATGGGGGGGGACTGAAGCTTTCTTT
CASNEWGGTEAFF
>TRBJ2-2|.|TRBV5-4|TRBD2
TGTGCCAGCAGCTTGTTCGGTCTAGCGGGAGGGCCGTCGAACACCGGGGAGCTGTTTTTT
CASSLFGLAGGPSNTGELFF
>TRBJ2-3|.|TRBV7-2|TRBD2
TGTGCCAGCAGCTCAACTAGCGGGGGAAGGTCAGATACGCAGTATTTT
CASSSTSGGRSDTQYF
>TRBJ2-3|.|TRBV28|TRBD1
TGTGCCAGCGGACAGGGTGCCACAGATACGCAGTATTTT
CASGQGATDTQYF
>TRBJ1-5|.|TRBV6-5|.
TGTGCCAGCAGTCGAGGACTTAATCAGCCCCAGCATTTT
CASSRGLNQPQHF
>TRBJ1-2|.|TRBV14|TRBD1
TGTGCCAGCAGCCGTAGCCTCGGGGCGGACAGGGGGAGCGGCTACACCTTC
CASSRSLGADRGSGYTF